This TCR beta chain was captured in a study of early T cells in non-severe SARS-CoV-2 infection. Germline V gene sequence: CDR1 SGDLS, CDR2 YYNGEE. The CDR3 has 14 residues. V gave up 2 bases and J gave up 7 bases; unmatched junction bases: 4. MiXCR, applied by TCRdb to the 5' RACE reads, yields one record per CDR3 protein. This table has 80,000 to 95,000 distinct CDR3 sequences, 13% to 15% appearing once. Material for sequencing was whole blood. The sequence derives from an adult who was a healthcare worker with PCR-confirmed SARS-CoV-2 infection or an uninfected control (not recorded which). The J gene is TRBJ1-4, the V gene TRBV9; 8 bases agree with TRBD1. This CDR3 reads CASSVGQESEKLFF. CDR3 coding DNA: TGTGCCAGCAGCGTGGGACAGGAAAGTGAAAAACTGTTTTTT.